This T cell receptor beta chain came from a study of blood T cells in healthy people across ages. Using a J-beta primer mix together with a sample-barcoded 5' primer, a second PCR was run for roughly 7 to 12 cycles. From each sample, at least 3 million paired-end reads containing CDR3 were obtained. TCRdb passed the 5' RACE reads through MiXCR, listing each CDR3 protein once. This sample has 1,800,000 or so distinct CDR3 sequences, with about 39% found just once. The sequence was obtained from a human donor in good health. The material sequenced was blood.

CDR3 sequence (DNA): TGTGCCAGCAGCTTATTGGGGGCGGGGGCGCGTTGGAATGAGCAGTTCTTC. Translation: CASSLLGAGARWNEQFF. V and J are TRBV11-2 and TRBJ2-1, with D maybe TRBD2 (7 bases). With 2 bases removed from V and 7 bases from J, the gap between germline ends came to 21 bases. Germline CDR1 SGHAT, CDR2 FQNNGV. CDR3 length: 17 amino acids.